Given below is one T cell receptor (beta chain) in context. Its target is unknown. This specimen belongs to a study of T cells in Graves' hyperthyroidism and ophthalmopathy. Turning to the study itself: Peripheral blood was obtained at initial diagnosis, preceding any treatment.

Broader study findings: Most thyroid clonotypes that were expanded above 0.001 also turned up in blood.

Inclusion characteristics of ophthalmopathy patients comprised a Clinical Activity Score of at least 3, a NOSPECS grade of at least 4, and duration under 3 months. Exclusion criteria comprised uncontrolled infection, other autoimmune disease, pregnancy or lactation. TCR beta CDR3 regions were amplified from RNA transcripts. HTBI primers were the set used in a first-round RT-PCR of the TCR CDR3. TCRdb re-derived calls from the multiplex PCR reads in MiXCR, one entry per CDR3 protein. Of 400,000 to 550,000 distinct CDR3 sequences in the sample, 24% were seen once. CDR1 and CDR2 (germline): MDHEN, SYDVKM. The CDR3 extends over 14 amino acids.

The source is a woman aged 30 to 39 with Graves' ophthalmopathy. V is TRBV28 and J is TRBJ1-1; no clear D gene. The sample comprised blood. CDR3 region: CSSNTSLFNTEAFF. The CDR3 nucleotides read TGTTCTAGTAATACGTCCTTATTTAACACTGAAGCTTTCTTT.